Listed below are T cell receptor beta chains from one sample, sequenced in a study of T cell responses to AZD1222 COVID-19 vaccine. Assay used: immunoSEQ multiplex PCR; TCRdb lists only in-frame clones, some missing. The sample has approximately 110,000 clones; 85% to 90% are singletons. The sequenced sample was peripheral blood, obtained on day 0 of AZD1222 vaccination. The receptors derive from an adult in good health. Both conserved end residues are part of each CDR3. D genes are given only for firm matches. Size values are once, few and many counts, or a class for expanded clones, and some rows have none.

j_call v_call d_call clone_size cdr3_nt cdr3_aa
TRBJ2-7 TRBV6-5 TRBD1 . TGTGCCAGCACCCAGGGGGTGGGGTACGAGCAGTACTTC CASTQGVGYEQYF
TRBJ1-2 TRBV24-1 TRBD1 . TGTGCCACCAGTGATCCCGGACAGGGGGCGCGGGGCTACACCTTC CATSDPGQGARGYTF
TRBJ1-6 TRBV7-9 . . TGTGCCAGCAGCTTAATACAACCGGGACAACTGCGATCACCCCTCCACTTT CASSLIQPGQLRSPLHF
TRBJ2-1 TRBV5-1 . . TGCGCCAGCAGCGGTGACAATGAGCAGTTCTTC CASSGDNEQFF
TRBJ1-1 TRBV6-5 . . TGTGCCAGCAGTCGACCCGGGGACACTGAAGCTTTCTTT CASSRPGDTEAFF
TRBJ1-3 TRBV5-1 . . TGCGCCAGCAGCCCTCCCGGGGGGGCTGGAAACACCATATATTTT CASSPPGGAGNTIYF
TRBJ1-2 TRBV11-3 . . TGTGCCAGCTGCCTACCAGGTTGGGGCTATGGCTACACCTTC CASCLPGWGYGYTF
TRBJ2-5 TRBV29-1 . . TGCAGCGTTGACAGGAACCAAGAGACCCAGTACTTC CSVDRNQETQYF
TRBJ2-7 TRBV4-1 TRBD2 . TGCGCCAGCAGCCAACAACTAGCGGGGGTGTACGAGCAGTACTTC CASSQQLAGVYEQYF
TRBJ2-5 TRBV7-9 . . TGTGCCAGCAGCCCCCGGTTAGGGTATGGGAAAGTAGAGACCCAGTACTTC CASSPRLGYGKVETQYF
TRBJ2-5 TRBV7-8 . . TGTGCCAGCAGGCCAGATGGGCATTGGGGAAAGACCCAGTACTTC CASRPDGHWGKTQYF
TRBJ1-1 TRBV4-1 . once TGCGCCAGCAGCCCGTCATCGGTGAACGCTGAAGCTTTCTTT CASSPSSVNAEAFF
TRBJ1-5 TRBV10-3 . . TGTGCCATCAGTGATGAGCGTCGCGGTAGCAATCAGCCCCAGCATTTT CAISDERRGSNQPQHF
TRBJ1-2 TRBV7-6 . once TGTGCCAGCAGCTTAGCCGCAGGAGAGTTCTATGGCTACACCTTC CASSLAAGEFYGYTF
TRBJ2-7 TRBV5-5 TRBD2 few TGTGCCAGCAGCCCAGGGGGGTCTAGCGGGAGAACGTACGAGCAGTACTTC CASSPGGSSGRTYEQYF
TRBJ2-3 TRBV4-2 . . TGTGCCAGCAGCCTCGAGTCCGGGAGCACAGATACGCAGTATTTT CASSLESGSTDTQYF
TRBJ1-1 TRBV5-1 TRBD1 . TGCGCCAGCAGCTTAGGACAGGGCTACACTGAAGCTTTCTTT CASSLGQGYTEAFF
TRBJ2-7 TRBV27 TRBD2 . TGTGCCAGCAGTTTATCAACTAGCGGGGTACCCTACGAGCAGTACTTC CASSLSTSGVPYEQYF
TRBJ1-5 TRBV9 . . TGTGCCAGCAGCCTGGGTCGGATTTTGGTGAGCAATCAGCCCCAGCATTTT CASSLGRILVSNQPQHF
TRBJ2-1 TRBV28 . . TGTGCCAGCAGTTTAGCAAATGAGCAGTTCTTC CASSLANEQFF
TRBJ2-1 TRBV11-2 . . TGTGCCAGCAGCTTAGATCCGGCTAGCCGCAATGAGCAGTTCTTC CASSLDPASRNEQFF
TRBJ1-1 TRBV5-4 . . TGTGCCAGCAGCTTGCAGTTTTCCGGCGAAGCTTTCTTT CASSLQFSGEAFF
TRBJ1-2 TRBV18 . . TGTGCCAGCTCGCCATCGGGGGGGGTGACTGGCTACACCTTC CASSPSGGVTGYTF
TRBJ1-6 TRBV6-2/TRBV6-3 TRBD1 . TGTGCCAGCAGTCCAGGGGGCGCTTCCCATTGGAATTCACCCCTCCACTTT CASSPGGASHWNSPLHF
TRBJ1-2 TRBV6-5 TRBD1 . TGTGCCAGCAGTCCCCAAAAGGGGGCGCTTGATGGCTACACCTTC CASSPQKGALDGYTF
TRBJ2-2 TRBV11-2 . . TGTGCCAGCAGCTTACAGCAGGCGCAGAACACCGGGGAGCTGTTTTTT CASSLQQAQNTGELFF
TRBJ2-7 TRBV6-5 TRBD2 few TGTGCCAGCAGGACAGCGGCTAGCGGGAGCTACGAGCAGTACTTC CASRTAASGSYEQYF
TRBJ2-7 TRBV5-1 TRBD1 . TGCGCCAGCAGCTTGGATGCAGGGGGATCCTACGAGCAGTACTTC CASSLDAGGSYEQYF
TRBJ1-1 TRBV19 . . TGTGCCAGTAGTTCCGCGGGGGGAAGAGATACTGAAGCTTTCTTT CASSSAGGRDTEAFF
TRBJ2-1 TRBV3-1/TRBV3-2 . . TGTGCCAGCAGGCAGGGTGGAGGATACCTAAATGAGCAGTTCTTC CASRQGGGYLNEQFF
TRBJ1-2 TRBV3-1/TRBV3-2 . . TGTGCCAGCACCCCCCTAACAGGGCAAGAGAATGGCTACACCTTC CASTPLTGQENGYTF
TRBJ2-1 TRBV9 TRBD2 . TGTGCCAGCAGCGTAGATAGCGGGGGGGTTAATGAGCAGTTCTTC CASSVDSGGVNEQFF
TRBJ1-1 TRBV21-1 . . TGTGCCAGCAGTCAGCACATTCGCACTGAAGCTTTCTTT CASSQHIRTEAFF
TRBJ2-7 TRBV10-3 TRBD2 once TGTGCCATCAGTGATCCCCTAGCGGGAGGGCCCGGCGAGCAGTACTTC CAISDPLAGGPGEQYF
TRBJ2-7 TRBV7-2 TRBD1 . TGTGCCAGCAGCGCTCGACAGGGCTACGAGCAGTACTTC CASSARQGYEQYF
TRBJ2-3 TRBV2 TRBD2 once TGTGCCAGGACTATGGGGAGGGGTTTCACAGATACGCAGTATTTT CARTMGRGFTDTQYF
TRBJ1-1 TRBV27 . . TGTGCCAGCAGTTTACACGGTAACACTGAAGCTTTCTTT CASSLHGNTEAFF
TRBJ2-5 TRBV6-1 . . TGTGCCAGCAGTGAAGCGGAAGAGACCCAGTACTTC CASSEAEETQYF
TRBJ1-1 TRBV7-2 TRBD1 . TGTGCCAGCGGCAGGGGGTTGAACACTGAAGCTTTCTTT CASGRGLNTEAFF
TRBJ1-2 TRBV30 . . TGTGCCTGGACCTATGGCTACACCTTC CAWTYGYTF
TRBJ1-1 TRBV3-1/TRBV3-2 . . TGTGCCAGCAGCCAAGTTGGAGGGAACACTGAAGCTTTCTTT CASSQVGGNTEAFF
TRBJ2-7 TRBV4-2 TRBD1 . TGTGCCAGCAGCCTTAAAGACAGGGCCTACGAGCAGTACTTC CASSLKDRAYEQYF
TRBJ2-7 TRBV19 . . TGTGCCAGTAGTACCTCTAGCTACGAGCAGTACTTC CASSTSSYEQYF
TRBJ1-4 TRBV6-5 . . TGTGTGATATCAACTTACAGAACCTGGGGGGAAAAACTGTTTTTT CVISTYRTWGEKLFF
TRBJ2-7 TRBV4-1 TRBD1 . TGCGCCAGCAGCCAAGTCCCGGGACAGGGGTACGAGCAGTACTTC CASSQVPGQGYEQYF
TRBJ2-2 TRBV5-4 . . TGTGCCAGCAGCCTGGAGGGGTCCGCGAACACCGGGGAGCTGTTTTTT CASSLEGSANTGELFF
TRBJ1-1 TRBV14 TRBD1 few TGTGCCAGCAGCCGGACAGGGATCACTGAAGCTTTCTTT CASSRTGITEAFF
TRBJ1-6 TRBV2 TRBD1 . TGTGCCACCAGGAGGGACAGGGATTATTCACCCCTCCACTTT CATRRDRDYSPLHF